Below, one T cell receptor (beta chain) is given with its context. The target of this receptor is not known. No qualities accompany the bases; no much larger clone lies one base away. The library was prepared using the immunoSEQ multiplex PCR assay. For TCR sequencing, RNA was extracted from every sample and reverse transcribed into cDNA to serve as template. SuperScript III was used for first-strand cDNA synthesis, primed with a 2:1 mix of oligo-dT and random hexamers. Amplification bias was assessed with a synthetic immune receptor repertoire, and residual bias was removed computationally. Per the original workflow: After raw reads were preprocessed to remove errors, the CDR3 was defined following IMGT conventions as running from the conserved cysteine to phenylalanine. To get clonality, Shannon entropy was normalized by log2 of the number of productive unique TCRs and the result was subtracted from 1. CD4 or CD8 identity of scalp clones was inferred by cross-referencing scalp TCRbeta sequences with sorted blood CD4 and CD8 repertoires. This immuneACCESS table, as held by TCRdb, lists in-frame sequences with V and J called but not all clones. Of the missing ones, under half trace to an unresolved V gene in checked studies; the others have no known cause. D and trimming were read from the DNA, whereas the V and J calls and clone size are those reported in that table. The sample includes 150,000 or so clones, with about 49% observed a single time. The ten largest clones add up to roughly a sixth of the sample.

The intended sense of this specimen's time point label: baseline before oral tofacitinib. Peripheral blood and lesional scalp punch biopsies were obtained from patients with alopecia areata. PBMCs were isolated by density centrifugation and stained for CD3, CD4 and CD8, after which CD4+ and CD8+ T cells were sorted on a FACSAria. The entry originates in a study of CD8+ T cells in alopecia areata (dated 2018 in TCRdb). Regarding the research as a whole: Treated patients were enrolled in an open-label pilot trial of oral tofacitinib, 5 to 10 mg twice daily, for moderate-to-severe alopecia areata. Tofacitinib was given for 6 to 18 months, followed by 6 months of follow-up off drug to assess delayed response and recurrence. The study used high-throughput TCRbeta sequencing to examine T cell clonal expansion in alopecia areata, in both the C3H/HeJ mouse model and human patients. Scalp tissue and sorted CD4+ and CD8+ peripheral blood T cells from patchy and totalis/universalis alopecia areata patients and from healthy controls were covered by human TCRbeta sequencing. Biopsies were taken from tofacitinib-treated patients at baseline and again at 4 and 24 weeks into treatment, and several of those patients also had a later scalp biopsy. Clonality in the scalp was compared among normal scalp (n=4), patchy alopecia areata scalp (n=8), and alopecia totalis/universalis scalp (n=8). RNA was obtained with the PAXgene miRNA kit for fixed scalp, the miRNeasy kit for PBMCs, and the RNeasy kit for mouse skin. Amplification of TCRbeta CDR3 regions was done by immunoSEQ multiplex PCR using 35 Vbeta forward primers and 13 Jbeta reverse primers. Results the study describes overall, beyond this receptor: Scalp TCR repertoire analysis is complicated because resident alphabeta T cells in normal human skin are also sequenced, whereas mouse skin is dominated by gammadelta T cells. Shared TCR sequences between patients were less evident than in mice, which may be partly attributable to HLA diversity in the patient population. Compared with normal scalp, lesional scalp had higher clonality and more expanded CD8+ clones, particularly in alopecia totalis/universalis, a pattern that suggests antigenic drive.

The material sequenced was CD8+ T cells sorted from blood, taken at week 0. The sequence was obtained from a human donor with alopecia areata.

The nucleotide sequence is TGTGCCAGCAGCGAGGGGGATTATAGCAATCAGCCCCAGCATTTT. This is translated as CASSEGDYSNQPQHF. Recombination connected TRBV9 to TRBJ1-5; tentative D gene TRBD1, with 6 bases matching. The germline ends are 10 bases apart after V is trimmed by 3 bases and J by 0 bases. From the cysteine through the phenylalanine, the CDR3 covers 15 amino acids. Only CDR3 DNA remains: 45 bases, in frame from the first base. According to the germline V gene, CDR1 reads SGDLS and CDR2 reads YYNGEE.